These 21 T cell receptor beta chains came from one sample sequenced in a study of blood T cell repertoires in COVID-19. The data were produced by immunoSEQ multiplex PCR, yet TCRdb's version contains in-frame clones alone and is incomplete. Here the sample spans around 200,000 clones, 80% to 85% being singletons. The sequenced sample consisted of peripheral blood. Every receptor here comes from a man aged 50 or older with active or convalescent COVID-19.

The chain carries TRBV3-1 (or the pseudogene TRBV3-2) and TRBJ1-3, with 8 bases matching TRBD1. The CDR3 covers 17 residues. With V trimmed by 4 bases and J by 3 bases, 11 bases remained unmatched. Germline-derived CDR1 and CDR2 are LGHDT and YNNKEL (reference sequence). This CDR3 reads CASSPRAGGFFGNTIYF. The CDR3 DNA follows: TGTGCCAGCAGCCCCAGGGCAGGGGGCTTTTTTGGAAACACCATATATTTT.

The V call is TRBV7-2, the J call TRBJ2-1; 16 bases are shared with TRBD2. V shed 4 bases, J shed 14 bases, and the junction held 11 bases outside the gene matches. CDR1 is SGHTA and CDR2 is FQGNSA in the germline V gene. This CDR3 has 16 residues. The CDR3 protein is CASSSSQGLAGGQKFF. The CDR3 region has the DNA TGTGCCAGCAGCTCGTCCCAGGGACTAGCGGGGGGGCAAAAGTTCTTC.

The V gene is TRBV15, the J gene TRBJ2-1, with 7 bases lining up with TRBD2. Germline values: CDR1 LNHNV, CDR2 YYDKDF (reference sequence). V shed 0 bases, J shed 10 bases, and the junction held 9 bases outside the gene matches. The CDR3 runs 15 residues. Here the CDR3 DNA reads TGTGCCACCAGCAGAGATATGGGGAGGGAGGTCGAGCAGTTCTTC. This codes for CATSRDMGREVEQFF.

To note about this clone: It is unclear where the CDR3 begins or ends on the DNA, so no DNA is shown, and the CDR3 is as TCRdb lists it. The chain joins TRBV27 to TRBJ1-5. Germline CDR1 and CDR2: MNHEY and SMNVEV (reference sequence). A total of 14 residues make up the CDR3, ends included. The CDR3 loop reads CASSSSGLRQPQHF.

The V gene is TRBV2, the J gene TRBJ1-2; a weak D match, TRBD1 (6 bases). The CDR3 totals 12 residues. Germline CDR1 and CDR2: SNHLY and FYNNEI. Deletions cut 3 bases from V and 8 bases from J, with 10 bases between. This chain's CDR3 is CASSDRGGGYTF. DNA for the CDR3: TGTGCCAGCAGTGATAGGGGGGGAGGCTACACCTTC.

The chain carries TRBV12-5 and TRBJ2-3; TRBD1 aligns across 12 bases. The CDR3 loop spans 17 amino acids. Germline CDR1 is LGHNT and CDR2 is FRNRAP. J gave up 8 bases and V 4 bases, and 13 bases lay outside the gene matches. The CDR3 sequence: CASGSPHRDRGPGTQYF. CDR3 nucleotides: TGTGCTAGTGGTTCCCCCCACCGGGACAGGGGGCCGGGTACGCAGTATTTT.

This chain joins TRBV30 and TRBJ2-7; no clear D gene. CDR1 is GTSNPN, CDR2 SVGIG, per germline (reference sequence). CDR3 length equals 14 residues. V was trimmed by 0 bases and J by 3 bases, leaving 12 bases between them. This CDR3 is CAWSVGRYIYEQYF. The CDR3 DNA is TGTGCCTGGAGTGTGGGCAGATATATCTACGAGCAGTACTTC. Supplemented by reference TRBV30 and TRBJ2-7, the full variable domain reads SQTIHQWPATLVQPVGSPLSLECTVEGTSNPNLYWYRQAAGRGLQLLFYSVGIGQISSEVPQNLSASRPQDRQFILSSKKLLLSDSGFYLCAWSVGRYIYEQYFGPGTRLTVT.

The chain combines TRBV10-3 with TRBJ1-1; D may be TRBD1 (6 bases). Per the germline V gene, CDR1 is ENHRY and CDR2 is SYGVKD. The germline V and J ends were trimmed by 6 bases and 8 bases, with 10 bases remaining between them. The CDR3 totals 11 residues. CDR3 DNA sequence: TGTGCCATCAGGGATGACAGGGAAGCTTTCTTT. Protein: CAIRDDREAFF.

The gene calls are TRBV4-1 and TRBJ1-6, with unresolved D. V lost 4 bases and J lost 10, with 17 bases in between. This CDR3 comprises 15 residues. Germline V lookup: CDR1 MGHRA, CDR2 YSYEKL. This CDR3 reads CASSLGPRDGSPLHF. The CDR3 DNA sequence: TGCGCCAGCAGCCTGGGCCCACGGGATGGATCACCCCTCCACTTT.

This chain connects TRBV15 to TRBJ2-3, with D possibly matching TRBD1 (5 bases). There are 18 residues in the CDR3. Germline CDR1 LNHNV, CDR2 YYDKDF (reference sequence). Trimming removed 0 bases from V and 3 bases from J, with 19 bases in between. CDR3 nucleotides: TGTGCCACCAGCAGAGATGGCCAAGGGGCTTCTATTACAGATACGCAGTATTTT. It yields the protein CATSRDGQGASITDTQYF.

The rearrangement joins TRBV9 to TRBJ2-1; TRBD2 agrees at 7 bases. The germline gives CDR1 SGDLS, CDR2 YYNGEE. CDR3 length equals 17 residues. With 2 bases clipped from V and 4 bases from J, the junction kept 12 bases outside the gene matches. The CDR3: CASSVLPAGDIYNEQFF. In nucleotides, the CDR3 is TGTGCCAGCAGCGTCCTGCCTGCGGGGGATATTTACAATGAGCAGTTCTTC. The variable domain in full, completed from reference TRBV9 and TRBJ2-1, reads DSGVTQTPKHLITATGQRVTLRCSPRSGDLSVYWYQQSLDQGLQFLIQYYNGEERAKGNILERFSAQQFPDLHSELNLSSLELGDSALYFCASSVLPAGDIYNEQFFGPGTRLTVL.

The chain employs TRBV4-3 and TRBJ1-4, with D tentatively TRBD1 (5 bases). Trimming took off 4 bases at V and 7 bases at J, with 13 bases between the two ends. The CDR3 has 14 amino acids. Germline values: CDR1 LGHNA, CDR2 YSLEER. The chain's CDR3 is CASSPSTVGEKLFF. The DNA of the CDR3 is TGCGCCAGCAGCCCCTCGACAGTTGGTGAAAAACTGTTTTTT.

The rearrangement links TRBV7-9 to TRBJ1-4; possibly TRBD1 for D (5 bases). The length of the CDR3 is 17 residues. The germline V gene encodes CDR1 SEHNR and CDR2 FQNEAQ (reference sequence). V was clipped by 2 bases and J by 7 bases, with 20 bases between them. The CDR3 nucleotides read TGTGCCAGCAGCTTAACGGCAGGGAGGCTCTTCGGTGAAAAACTGTTTTTT. Translating gives CASSLTAGRLFGEKLFF.

The V call is TRBV6-5, the J call TRBJ2-7; 9 nucleotides match TRBD2. The CDR3 contains 13 residues. Losses at the gene ends were 11 bases for V and 3 bases for J; bases not matched to a gene: 8. Germline V gives CDR1 MNHEY, CDR2 SVGAGI. CDR3 amino acids: CACGGGANYEQYF. The DNA of the CDR3 is TGTGCCTGCGGGGGGGGCGCCAACTACGAGCAGTACTTC.

The chain joins TRBV2 to TRBJ2-7; weak D call: TRBD1 (6 bases). The CDR3 has 12 residues. V lost 2 bases and J 4 bases, leaving 6 bases between the germline ends. Germline V gives CDR1 SNHLY, CDR2 FYNNEI. CDR3 bases: TGTGCCAGCAGTGAAAGGGGGTACGAGCAGTACTTC. Protein sequence: CASSERGYEQYF.

This chain links TRBV10-3 with TRBJ2-1; D is perhaps TRBD2 (6 bases). The CDR3 has 15 residues. Germline V lookup: CDR1 ENHRY, CDR2 SYGVKD. Trimming removed 0 bases from V and 6 bases from J, with 12 bases in between. The CDR3 DNA reads as TGTGCCATCAGTGAGTCGGGGAGCGGGTTCAATGAGCAGTTCTTC. Protein: CAISESGSGFNEQFF.

The CDR3 bases are TGTGCCAGCAGCTTAGATCGCGCAGGCGCTCGCGAAGCTTTCTTT. Protein: CASSLDRAGAREAFF. The rearrangement uses TRBV11-2 and TRBJ1-1; D is unresolved. With 0 bases removed from V and 8 bases from J, the gap between germline ends came to 16 bases. The germline V gene encodes CDR1 SGHAT and CDR2 FQNNGV. CDR3 size: 15 residues.

The rearrangement links TRBV5-1 to TRBJ2-7, with 14 bases fitting TRBD2. CDR3 length: 16 amino acids. CDR1 and CDR2 from the germline V gene are SGHRS and YFSETQ. With V trimmed by 4 bases and J by 4 bases, 7 bases remained unmatched. DNA for the CDR3: TGCGCCAGCAGCCTGGGGACTAGCGGGGGAATATACGAGCAGTACTTC. This codes for CASSLGTSGGIYEQYF.

Only a few counts were recorded for this clone. The chain joins TRBV11-2 to TRBJ1-3; no definite D call. Germline lookup yields CDR1 SGHAT and CDR2 FQNNGV. V shed 0 bases and J shed 4 bases, with 7 bases lying between them. This CDR3 spans 14 amino acids. This CDR3 reads CASSLEAGGNTIYF. In nucleotides, the CDR3 is TGTGCCAGCAGCTTAGAGGCAGGAGGAAACACCATATATTTT.

This chain connects TRBV29-1 to TRBJ1-3, with no clear D. Between the trimmed V and J ends, which lost 4 bases and 2 bases, there was a span of 12 bases. Germline V gene lookup returns CDR1 SQVTM and CDR2 ANQGSEA. The CDR3 is 14 residues long. Here the CDR3 DNA reads TGCAGCGTTGGAGGGAGTTCTCCTGGAAACACCATATATTTT. This gives the protein CSVGGSSPGNTIYF.

This rearrangement joins TRBV6-1 to TRBJ1-1; 11 bases line up with TRBD1. The V gene end was trimmed by 3 bases and the J gene end by 5 bases; junction bases not matched to a gene: 5. Looked up from germline, CDR1 is MNHNS and CDR2 is SASEGT. The CDR3 totals 15 residues. This CDR3 is CASSEGTGGRTEAFF. CDR3 DNA sequence: TGTGCCAGCAGTGAGGGGACAGGGGGAAGGACTGAAGCTTTCTTT.